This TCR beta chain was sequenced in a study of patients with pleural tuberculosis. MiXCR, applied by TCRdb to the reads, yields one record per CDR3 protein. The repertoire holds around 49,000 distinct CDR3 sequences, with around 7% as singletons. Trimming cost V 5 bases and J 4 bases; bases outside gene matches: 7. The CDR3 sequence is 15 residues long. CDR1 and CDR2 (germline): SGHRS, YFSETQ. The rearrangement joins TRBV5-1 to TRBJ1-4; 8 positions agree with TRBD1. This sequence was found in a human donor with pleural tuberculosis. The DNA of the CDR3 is TGCGCCAGCAGTTTTCAGGGGGCCGGTAATGAAAAACTGTTTTTT. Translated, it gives CASSFQGAGNEKLFF.